These 7 T cell receptor beta chains originate from one sample sequenced in a study of blood T cell repertoires in COVID-19. Repertoires were generated with immunoSEQ multiplex PCR, while TCRdb's copy carries only in-frame clones and drops some. The sample lists 150,000 to 200,000 clones; 80% to 85% were seen once. The sequencing sample was made of peripheral blood. Source of these receptors: a woman in her 30s with acute or convalescent COVID-19.

J is TRBJ1-6 and V is TRBV27; 10 bases agree with TRBD1. Losses at the gene ends were 6 bases for V and 10 bases for J; bases not matched to a gene: 6. The V gene's germline CDR1 is MNHEY and CDR2 SMNVEV (reference sequence). The CDR3 runs 14 residues. This CDR3 reads CASSPGTGVSPLHF. The CDR3, as DNA: TGTGCCAGCAGCCCCGGGACAGGGGTGTCACCCCTCCACTTT.

In DNA form, the CDR3 reads TGTGCCGCCGGGACAGACTATGGCTACACCTTC. The encoded protein is CAAGTDYGYTF. This chain uses TRBV10-3 with TRBJ1-2; TRBD1 aligns across 7 bases. The V gene end was trimmed by 11 bases and the J gene end by 3 bases; junction bases not matched to a gene: 3. The CDR3 is 11 amino acids. The germline V gene has CDR1 ENHRY and CDR2 SYGVKD.

In its sample, this clone was seen a few times. The chain employs TRBV10-3 and TRBJ1-3, with 7 bases fitting TRBD1. The CDR3 totals 14 residues. Per germline, CDR1 ENHRY and CDR2 SYGVKD. J gave up 2 bases and V 6 bases, and 4 bases lay outside the gene matches. The CDR3 is CAIRKTGTGNTIYF. The CDR3 coding sequence is TGTGCCATCAGGAAGACAGGGACTGGAAACACCATATATTTT.

The chain employs TRBV28 and TRBJ1-3, with D perhaps matching TRBD1 (5 bases). Trimming took off 2 bases at V and 2 bases at J, with 10 bases between the two ends. CDR3 length: 15 residues. Germline CDR1 MDHEN, CDR2 SYDVKM. This CDR3 is CASSLLGEAGNTIYF. The DNA of the CDR3 is TGTGCCAGCAGTTTACTGGGGGAGGCTGGAAACACCATATATTTT.

CDR3 region: CASRIAGGGQETQYF. The CDR3 coding sequence is TGTGCCAGCAGAATAGCGGGGGGGGGACAAGAGACCCAGTACTTC. This rearrangement joins TRBV6-6 to TRBJ2-5; 11 bases are a match to TRBD2. With 6 bases clipped from V and 2 bases from J, the junction kept 5 bases outside the gene matches. Germline-derived CDR1 and CDR2 are MNHNY and SVGAGI (reference sequence). The CDR3 runs 15 residues.

This chain joins TRBV4-2 and TRBJ1-2; D is perhaps TRBD1 (5 bases). Germline-derived CDR1 and CDR2 are LGHNA and YNFKEQ. This CDR3 has 16 amino acids. V gave up 4 bases and J gave up 3 bases, with 18 bases separating them. The CDR3 nucleotides are TGTGCCAGCAGCCCCCCCCCTCGGCAGGGCCACTATGGCTACACCTTC. Residues: CASSPPPRQGHYGYTF.

J is TRBJ2-3 and V is TRBV30, with a weak D call TRBD2 (6 bases). V was trimmed by 4 bases and J by 6 bases, leaving 11 bases between them. CDR3 length: 12 residues. CDR1 is GTSNPN, CDR2 SVGIG, per germline (reference sequence). The CDR3 here is CAWIWGEDTQYF. In DNA form, the CDR3 reads TGTGCCTGGATTTGGGGGGAGGATACGCAGTATTTT.